This TCR beta chain comes out of a study of early T cells in non-severe SARS-CoV-2 infection. Study-level information: Unsorted whole-blood RNA was sequenced in bulk, leaving chains unpaired.

Whole-study findings and limits: Missing private and CD4 specificities, VDJdb matching favored anti-spike CD8 responses.

Unique molecular identifier tags were affixed to discrete cDNA molecules. Using its own MiXCR run on the 5' RACE reads, TCRdb lists one record per CDR3 protein. The sample gives about 60,000 distinct CDR3 sequences, around 12% of which show up once; more than 3.5% is in the top ten. Comment on this clonotype: Its cognate antigen is unknown.

CDR3 size: 15 residues. The ends were cut back, 3 bases at V and 4 bases at J, with 14 bases in the middle. Germline V CDR1 and CDR2: MDHEN, SYDVKM. The gene calls are TRBV28 and TRBJ2-3, with D maybe TRBD1 (6 bases). The sample comprised whole blood. The TCR was taken from an adult who was a healthcare worker with PCR-confirmed SARS-CoV-2 infection or an uninfected control (not recorded which). The CDR3 here is CASSLRGSGPDTQYF. For the CDR3, the DNA is TGTGCCAGCAGTTTGAGGGGGAGTGGCCCAGATACGCAGTATTTT.